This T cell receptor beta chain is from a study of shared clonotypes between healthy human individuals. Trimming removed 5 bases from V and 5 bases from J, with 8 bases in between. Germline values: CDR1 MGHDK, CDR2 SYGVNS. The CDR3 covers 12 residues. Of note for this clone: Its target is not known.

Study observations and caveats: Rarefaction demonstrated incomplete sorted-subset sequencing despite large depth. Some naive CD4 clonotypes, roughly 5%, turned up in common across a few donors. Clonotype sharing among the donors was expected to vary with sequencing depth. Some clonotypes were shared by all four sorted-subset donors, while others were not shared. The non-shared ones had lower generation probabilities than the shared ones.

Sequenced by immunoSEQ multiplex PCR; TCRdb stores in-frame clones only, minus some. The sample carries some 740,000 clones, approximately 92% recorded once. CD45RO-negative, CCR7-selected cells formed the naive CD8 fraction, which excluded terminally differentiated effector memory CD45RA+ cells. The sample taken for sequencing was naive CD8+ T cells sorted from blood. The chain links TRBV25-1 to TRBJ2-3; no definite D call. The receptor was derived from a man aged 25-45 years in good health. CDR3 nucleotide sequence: TGTGCCAGCAGTCCCCCCGAAGATACGCAGTATTTT. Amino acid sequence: CASSPPEDTQYF.